Given below is one T cell receptor beta chain in context. What antigen it recognizes has not been identified. Base qualities were left out, and no much larger clone turns up one base away. The method was 5' RACE. Instrument on record: NextSeq 500. In the TCR library protocol, a unique molecular identifier was attached to each TCR cDNA molecule so that PCR and sequencing errors could be corrected. The authors processed their data as follows. TCR identification, UMI-based error correction and CDR3 extraction were all carried out with Decombinator tools. Expanded TCRs were defined as those above a frequency of 2 per 1,000, corresponding to the top 1% of the tumor frequency distribution. Renyi diversity was calculated using the R vegan package after each repertoire was subsampled 100 times to 5,000 TCRs. CDR3 similarity networks were built from amino acid triplet string-kernel similarity, with CDR3s being connected when pairwise similarity was above 0.82. Using fastp at Q25 and MiXCR, TCRdb reprocessed the public reads and kept productive beta chains. CDR3 protein duplicates are merged, each entry listing the most common genes and DNA. The V and J calls were not made by the authors but by TCRdb's processing. This sample gives around 100,000 distinct CDR3 sequences in total; roughly a tenth of them show up just once. The leading ten clones occupy 20% to 30% of the sample.

The germline V gene encodes CDR1 LNHDA and CDR2 SQIVND (reference sequence). The germline V end is reduced by 9 bases and the J end by 3 bases; junction bases left unmatched: 13. The CDR3 spans 15 residues, from the cysteine through the phenylalanine. The DNA shown is the 45-base CDR3, in frame from base 1. The source of the sample is a study of spatial heterogeneity in lung cancer (dated by TCRdb to between 2018 and 2020). As for the study more broadly: Donors were about 70 patients with early-stage, untreated non-small cell lung cancer from the lung TRACERx cohort. Follow-up PBMC samples were sequenced whenever available, with the median time to follow-up being around 2 years after resection. Beta-chain transcripts were consistently detected in greater numbers than alpha-chain transcripts, which likely reflects a higher abundance of beta-chain transcripts. In the raw uncorrected reads, each unique combination of TCR and UMI appeared on average more than ten times. TCR alpha and beta repertoires were quantitatively compared across multiple tumor regions, matched nontumor lung and blood in non-small cell lung cancer. The study linked features of the TCR repertoire to counts of nonsynonymous mutations, which were determined by whole-exome sequencing of tumor tissue. At surgery, around 200 tumor regions, some 61 matched nontumor lung samples and more than 50 PBMC samples were TCR-sequenced for both alpha and beta chains. The paper's findings and limits, for the study overall: Ubiquitous expanded tumor TCRs showed up in blood more often at tumor resection than at routine follow-up. Only approximately 15 patients were included in the comparisons of baseline and follow-up blood repertoires. Additional single-cell paired TCR alpha and beta sequencing was considered necessary to confirm, at a functional level, the hypothesis that regional TCRs recognize regional mutations.

Sample time point, as interpreted from the label and publication: blood at routine non-recurrence follow-up after resection. For TCR sequencing, whole RNA was extracted from tumor and nontumor lung tissue, or from cryopreserved PBMC samples, and no cell sorting was done. Only patients for whom sufficient RNA was available from at least two tumor regions were selected for TCR sequencing. The sequence was obtained from a female donor with early-stage non-small cell lung cancer. The starting material was PBMCs, obtained at follow-up. The rearrangement joined TRBV19 to TRBJ2-5; TRBD1 aligns with 7 central bases. The base sequence is TGTGCCAGCTTATCTGCGACAGGGCCAGAAGAGACCCAGTACTTC. Its coded protein is CASLSATGPEETQYF. Where the CDR3 stops, the reference TRBV19 and TRBJ2-5 genes take over; the full variable domain is DGGITQSPKYLFRKEGQNVTLSCEQNLNHDAMYWYRQDPGQGLRLIYYSQIVNDFQKGDIAEGYSVSREKKESFPLTVTSAQKNPTAFYLCASLSATGPEETQYFGPGTRLLVL.